Below are 4 T cell receptor beta chains sequenced from a single sample in a study of OX40 agonist ivuxolimab in advanced cancers. Sequenced by immunoSEQ multiplex PCR; TCRdb stores in-frame clones only, minus some. The sample gives just over 20,000 clones, around 87% of which show up once; 15% to 20% is in the top ten. The source material was CD4+ or CD8+ T cells sorted from blood, sampled in a trial of the OX40 agonist ivuxolimab. All receptors come from an adult with an advanced solid tumor such as melanoma, head and neck, liver or kidney cancer.

The chain combines TRBV19 with TRBJ1-1, with D possibly matching TRBD1 (6 bases). V was pared by 6 bases and J by 5 bases, with 13 bases between. This CDR3 comprises 13 residues. Germline CDR1 and CDR2: LNHDA and SQIVND (reference sequence). Here the CDR3 reads CASSWGGQTEAFF. The CDR3 DNA is TGTGCCAGTAGCTGGGGGGGGCAAACTGAAGCTTTCTTT.

V and J are TRBV15 and TRBJ1-2; D not certain. Germline CDR1 LNHNV, CDR2 YYDKDF (reference sequence). Deletions cut 0 bases from V and 9 bases from J, with 8 bases between. CDR3 length: 12 residues. CDR3 nucleotide sequence: TGTGCCACCAGCAGAGATAAAAGTCGCTACACCTTC. It yields the protein CATSRDKSRYTF.

The J gene is TRBJ2-3, the V gene TRBV6-6; D might be TRBD1 (6 bases). CDR1 and CDR2 (germline): MNHNY, SVGAGI (reference sequence). CDR3 length: 16 amino acids. V was trimmed by 2 bases and J by 3 bases, leaving 15 bases between them. The CDR3 loop reads CASSYTAGARTDTQYF. CDR3 in DNA: TGTGCCAGCAGTTACACGGCAGGGGCACGGACAGATACGCAGTATTTT.

The chain recombines TRBV11-3 with TRBJ1-1; D is uncertain. The CDR3 has 13 residues. Trimming removed 3 bases from V and 1 base from J, with 6 bases in between. The germline CDR1 and CDR2 sequences are SGHNT and YENEEA. CDR3 in DNA: TGTGCCAGCAGCTTCCAGCAGAACACTGAAGCTTTCTTT. Translating it yields CASSFQQNTEAFF.